This passage covers 20 T cell receptor beta chains from one sample sequenced in a study of vaccination and CD4 T cells after COVID-19. Oncomine TCR Beta short-read sequencing was applied to DNA from cultured CD4+ T cells. Genomic DNA was isolated from CD4+ T cells that had been cultured. TCRdb recomputed calls from the PCR reads with MiXCR, one row per CDR3 protein. This repertoire shows 11,000 or so distinct CDR3 sequences, about 40% found once; its top ten account for about 22%. These receptors' targets are unknown. Described treatment: roughly 10-day PBMC culture with coronavirus spike peptide pools or control peptides (ViraFEST assay). Investigators obtained the unexposed donor's CD4+ T cells before the COVID-19 pandemic (2011-2018). What was sequenced was CD4+ T cells from blood, cultured in vitro. The receptors here all came from a human donor in good health.

The chain has TRBV21-1 and TRBJ2-7. TRBV21-1 is a pseudogene locus. There are 11 residues in the CDR3. CDR3 sequence reads: CASSKYDEQYF. CDR3 DNA sequence: TGTGCCAGCAGCAAATACGACGAGCAGTACTTC.

Worth noting for this clonotype: The junction differs from germline at one of its ends, possibly a read error. This sequence joins TRBV6-1 and TRBJ2-5; weak D call: TRBD2 (6 bases). The germline CDR1 and CDR2 sequences are MNHNS and SASEGT. CDR3 length equals 14 residues. CDR3 nucleotide sequence: TGTGCCATCAGTGTGTCGCTGGGGGGAGAGACCCAGTACTTC. This codes for CAISVSLGGETQYF.

The genes are TRBV7-2 and TRBJ1-3; D is undetermined. Germline V CDR1 and CDR2: SGHTA, FQGNSA. The CDR3 has 16 amino acids. Trimming removed 5 bases at V and 0 bases at J, with 14 bases between. The CDR3 nucleotides read TGTGCCAGCAGCCTTTATCAGGTCAGCTCTGGAAACACCATATATTTT. This sequence encodes CASSLYQVSSGNTIYF. Filled out from reference TRBV7-2 and TRBJ1-3, the complete variable domain reads GAGVSQSPSNKVTEKGKDVELRCDPISGHTALYWYRQSLGQGLEFLIYFQGNSAPDKSGLPSDRFSAERTGGSVSTLTIQRTQQEDSAVYLCASSLYQVSSGNTIYFGEGSWLTVV.

This clonotype was observed once. This chain connects TRBV2 to TRBJ2-7; tentative D call: TRBD2 (5 bases). Per the germline V gene, CDR1 is SNHLY and CDR2 is FYNNEI. The CDR3 loop spans 15 amino acids. The germline V and J ends were trimmed by 2 bases and 0 bases, with 11 bases remaining between them. The CDR3 here is CASSERERTSYEQYF. CDR3 nucleotide sequence: TGTGCCAGCAGTGAAAGGGAGCGGACCTCCTACGAGCAGTACTTC.

The chain recombines TRBV19 with TRBJ2-5, with D unclear. V lost 6 bases to trimming and J lost 4 bases, with 9 bases between them. Germline CDR1 reads LNHDA; CDR2 reads SQIVND (reference sequence). CDR3 length: 12 amino acids. CDR3 region: CASRQSGETQYF. CDR3 nucleotide sequence: TGTGCCAGTAGACAGTCGGGAGAGACCCAGTACTTC.

This clonotype was picked up a small number of times. The V gene is TRBV20-1, the J gene TRBJ2-3; TRBD2 aligns across 9 bases. Germline CDR1 reads DFQATT; CDR2 reads SNEGSKA (reference sequence). There are 16 residues in the CDR3. Losses at the gene ends were 1 base for V and 5 bases for J; bases not matched to a gene: 10. The chain's CDR3 is CSARVFVAGVVDTQYF. The DNA for the CDR3 is TGCAGTGCTAGAGTTTTTGTAGCGGGAGTCGTAGATACGCAGTATTTT.

This chain's CDR3 is CASRSGTTNEQFF. CDR3 in DNA: TGTGCCAGCAGGAGTGGGACGACCAATGAGCAGTTCTTC. The chain couples TRBV7-2 to TRBJ2-1, with D perhaps being TRBD1 or TRBD2 (5 bases each). The CDR3 contains 13 residues. Deletions cut 6 bases from V and 6 bases from J, with 12 bases between. The V gene's germline CDR1 is SGHTA and CDR2 FQGNSA.

The V gene is TRBV19, the J gene TRBJ2-3; 12 nucleotides match TRBD2. From germline, CDR1 is LNHDA and CDR2 SQIVND (reference sequence). The length of the CDR3 is 16 residues. V shed 4 bases and J 0 bases; nucleotides not matched to a gene: 2. The CDR3 DNA is TGTGCCAGTAGTAAAGGGACTAGCGGGAGCACAGATACGCAGTATTTT. It translates to CASSKGTSGSTDTQYF.

This chain connects TRBV7-3 to TRBJ1-1; D is ambiguous. CDR1 and CDR2 (germline): SGHTA, FQGTGA. This CDR3 has 13 amino acids. The V end was cut by 1 base, the J end by 1 base, with 4 bases between. CDR3 in DNA: TGTGCCAGCAGCTTAAACAGGAACACTGAAGCTTTCTTT. This translates into CASSLNRNTEAFF.

J is TRBJ2-3 and V is TRBV5-4; 7 bases line up with TRBD1. Looked up from germline, CDR1 is SGHNT and CDR2 is YYREEE (reference sequence). V lost 4 bases, J lost 1 base, and 6 bases stayed unmatched. This CDR3 contains 15 residues. The CDR3 sequence is CASSRDSIRTDTQYF. The CDR3 DNA reads as TGTGCCAGCAGCCGGGACAGCATACGCACAGATACGCAGTATTTT.

The V call is TRBV20-1, the J call TRBJ2-7; D possibly corresponds to TRBD2 (5 bases). CDR1 is DFQATT and CDR2 is SNEGSKA in the germline V gene (reference sequence). V lost 4 bases, J lost 4 bases, and 20 bases lay in between. This CDR3 comprises 15 residues. For the CDR3, the DNA is TGCAGTGCTAAGGTCCCGGGTCGGGATTGGTACGAGCAGTACTTC. Its protein is CSAKVPGRDWYEQYF.

This CDR3 is CATSDPGPGNIQYF. CDR3 sequence (DNA): TGTGCCACCAGTGACCCCGGACCCGGAAACATTCAGTACTTC. The chain couples TRBV24-1 to TRBJ2-4; D is undetermined. Germline CDR1 is KGHDR and CDR2 is SFDVKD. V was cut by 4 bases and J by 6 bases, with 12 bases left in between. The CDR3 has 14 amino acids.

There are a few counts of this clonotype. This rearrangement joins TRBV28 to TRBJ2-5; 7 bases map to TRBD1. The CDR3 is made up of 16 amino acids. Trimming cost V 2 bases and J 4 bases; bases outside gene matches: 10. Germline-derived CDR1 and CDR2 are MDHEN and SYDVKM. The CDR3 bases are TGTGCCAGCAGTTTACTCGGGACAGTTGAAGGAGAGACCCAGTACTTC. Translated, it gives CASSLLGTVEGETQYF.

This rearrangement joins TRBV6-1 to TRBJ1-2; D uncertain. Germline CDR1 reads MNHNS; CDR2 reads SASEGT. V lost 0 bases and J 0 bases, leaving 8 bases between the germline ends. This CDR3 has 15 residues. This CDR3 is CASSEARSANYGYTF. CDR3 DNA sequence: TGTGCCAGCAGTGAAGCGCGGTCCGCTAACTATGGCTACACCTTC.

The V and J genes are TRBV7-2 and TRBJ1-5; the D gene is possibly TRBD1 (6 bases). V was trimmed by 5 bases and J by 2 bases, leaving 10 bases between them. Germline CDR1 reads SGHTA; CDR2 reads FQGNSA. The CDR3 is 14 residues long. The CDR3 is CASSLKGGNQPQHF. The CDR3 nucleotides read TGTGCCAGCAGCCTAAAGGGGGGCAATCAGCCCCAGCATTTT.

DNA for the CDR3: TGTGCCAGCAGCTTAGGAGGACTGAACTATAATTCACCCCTCCACTTT. Amino acids: CASSLGGLNYNSPLHF. The chain combines TRBV7-9 with TRBJ1-6; D gene unclear. V dropped 1 base and J dropped 3 bases, with 10 bases sitting between them. Germline CDR1 and CDR2: SEHNR and FQNEAQ (reference sequence). CDR3 length equals 16 residues.

The chain carries TRBV19 and TRBJ2-3; TRBD2 might be the D (6 bases). The CDR3 is 12 residues long. Germline V gene sequence: CDR1 LNHDA, CDR2 SQIVND (reference sequence). Trimming pared 6 bases from V and 6 bases from J, leaving 10 bases between. CDR3 sequence (DNA): TGTGCCAGTAGAGCGGGCGTGGATACGCAGTATTTT. It translates to CASRAGVDTQYF.

The rearrangement uses TRBV2 and TRBJ1-2; D perhaps matches TRBD1 (6 bases). The germline V gene encodes CDR1 SNHLY and CDR2 FYNNEI. The germline V and J ends were trimmed by 8 bases and 2 bases, with 12 bases remaining between them. The CDR3 has 13 amino acids. CDR3 loop: CASQAGQNYGYTF. The CDR3 DNA is TGTGCCAGCCAAGCCGGACAGAACTATGGCTACACCTTC.

The rearrangement uses TRBV7-8 and TRBJ2-1; 13 positions agree with TRBD2. The CDR3 totals 14 residues. V shed 5 bases and J 8 bases; nucleotides not matched to a gene: 3. Germline V gene sequence: CDR1 SGHVS, CDR2 FQNEAQ. The CDR3: CASSPTSGRHEQFF. The CDR3 DNA reads as TGTGCCAGCAGCCCGACTAGCGGGAGGCATGAGCAGTTCTTC.

In its sample, this clonotype is medium-sized. The rearrangement uses TRBV6-1 and TRBJ2-7, with 12 bases aligning to TRBD2. The CDR3 is 15 residues long. V was pared by 5 bases and J by 5 bases, with 7 bases of the junction left unmatched. From germline, CDR1 is MNHNS and CDR2 SASEGT. Written as DNA, the CDR3 is TGTGCCAGCAGTCTAACTAGCGGGAGGTTCAACGAGCAGTACTTC. It codes for CASSLTSGRFNEQYF.